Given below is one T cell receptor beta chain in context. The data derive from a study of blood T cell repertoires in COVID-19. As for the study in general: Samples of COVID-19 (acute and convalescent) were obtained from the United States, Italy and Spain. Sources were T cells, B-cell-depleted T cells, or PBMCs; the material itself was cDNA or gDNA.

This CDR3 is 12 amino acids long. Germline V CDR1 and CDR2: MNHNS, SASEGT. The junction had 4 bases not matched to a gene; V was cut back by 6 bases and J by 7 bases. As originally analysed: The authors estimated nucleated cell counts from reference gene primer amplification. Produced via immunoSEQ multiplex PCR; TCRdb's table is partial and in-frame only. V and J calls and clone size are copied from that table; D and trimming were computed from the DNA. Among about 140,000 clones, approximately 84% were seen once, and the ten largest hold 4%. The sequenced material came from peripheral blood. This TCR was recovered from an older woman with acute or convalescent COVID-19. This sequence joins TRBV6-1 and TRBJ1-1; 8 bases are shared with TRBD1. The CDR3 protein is CASSSGGHEAFF. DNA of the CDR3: TGTGCCAGCAGCTCAGGGGGCCATGAAGCTTTCTTT.